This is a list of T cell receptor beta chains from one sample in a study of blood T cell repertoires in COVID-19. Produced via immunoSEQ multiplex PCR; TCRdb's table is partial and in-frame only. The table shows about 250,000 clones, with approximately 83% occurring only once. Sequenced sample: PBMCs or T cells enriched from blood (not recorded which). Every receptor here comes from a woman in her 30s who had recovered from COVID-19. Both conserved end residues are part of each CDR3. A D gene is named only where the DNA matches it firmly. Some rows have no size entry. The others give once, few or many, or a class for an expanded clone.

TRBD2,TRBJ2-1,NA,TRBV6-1,CASSEGLAVYNEQFF,TGTGCCAGCAGTGAAGGACTAGCGGTCTACAATGAGCAGTTCTTC
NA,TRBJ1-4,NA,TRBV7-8,CASAPRTGSNEKLFF,TGTGCCAGCGCCCCCCGGACGGGATCGAATGAAAAACTGTTTTTT
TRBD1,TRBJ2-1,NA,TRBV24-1,CATSAWDRGVNEQFF,TGTGCCACCAGTGCGTGGGACAGGGGAGTCAATGAGCAGTTCTTC
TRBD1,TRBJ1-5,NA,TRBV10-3,CAISSQGAGFSNQPQHF,TGTGCCATCAGTTCCCAGGGGGCCGGATTTAGCAATCAGCCCCAGCATTTT
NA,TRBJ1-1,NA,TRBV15,CATSNGLIAFF,TGTGCCACCAGCAATGGACTTATAGCTTTCTTT
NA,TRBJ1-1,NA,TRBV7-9,CASSLGQRNTEAFF,TGTGCCAGCAGCTTAGGACAGAGGAACACTGAAGCTTTCTTT
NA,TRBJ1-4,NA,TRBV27,CASSLAGRKSANEKLFF,TGTGCCAGCAGTTTAGCAGGGCGGAAGTCTGCTAATGAAAAACTGTTTTTT
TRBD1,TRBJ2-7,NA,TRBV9,CASSAEGQGPYEQYF,TGTGCCAGCAGCGCCGAGGGACAGGGTCCCTACGAGCAGTACTTC
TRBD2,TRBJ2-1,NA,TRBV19,CASRRLAGGRYNEQFF,TGTGCCAGTAGAAGGCTAGCGGGGGGGCGATACAATGAGCAGTTCTTC
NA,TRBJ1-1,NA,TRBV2,CASHTFSGQNLNTEAFF,TGTGCCAGCCACACATTTTCCGGACAGAACTTGAACACTGAAGCTTTCTTT
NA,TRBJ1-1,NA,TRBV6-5,CASRDPTASVAFF,TGTGCCAGCAGAGACCCGACAGCTTCAGTAGCTTTCTTT
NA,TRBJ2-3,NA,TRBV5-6,CASSLAVRGTDTQYF,TGTGCCAGCAGCTTGGCCGTGCGGGGCACAGATACGCAGTATTTT
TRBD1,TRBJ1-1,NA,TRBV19,CASSILGQGYTEAFF,TGTGCCAGTAGTATACTGGGACAGGGTTACACTGAAGCTTTCTTT
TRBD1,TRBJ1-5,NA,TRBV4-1,CASSQPKTGEVGQPQHF,TGCGCCAGCAGCCAACCTAAGACAGGGGAAGTTGGGCAGCCCCAGCATTTT
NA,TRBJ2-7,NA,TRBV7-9,CASSLDPTLGAGEQYF,TGTGCCAGCAGCTTAGACCCTACCTTGGGGGCGGGTGAGCAGTACTTC
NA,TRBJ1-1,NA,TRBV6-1,CASSEFGTEAFF,TGTGCCAGCAGTGAATTCGGCACTGAAGCTTTCTTT
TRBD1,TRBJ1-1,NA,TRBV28,CASSLSPGQGTGAFF,TGTGCCAGCAGTTTGAGTCCGGGACAGGGGACGGGAGCTTTCTTT
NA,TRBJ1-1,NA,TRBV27,CASSLGLRGKNTEAFF,TGTGCCAGCAGTCTAGGACTGAGGGGGAAGAACACTGAAGCTTTCTTT
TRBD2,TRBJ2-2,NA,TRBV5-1,CASSPAGGGDTGELFF,TGCGCCAGCAGCCCTGCGGGGGGCGGAGACACCGGGGAGCTGTTTTTT
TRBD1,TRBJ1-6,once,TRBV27,CASSSRTRDRSLSSSYNSPLHF,TGTGCCAGCAGTTCCCGAACAAGGGACAGGTCCCTATCAAGCTCCTATAATTCACCCCTCCACTTT
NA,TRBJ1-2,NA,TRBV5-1,CASSRAQGSLGYTF,TGCGCCAGCAGCAGGGCCCAGGGGAGCTTGGGCTACACCTTC
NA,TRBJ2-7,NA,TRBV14,CASSQVSPREEQYF,TGTGCCAGCAGCCAAGTGTCGCCCCGCGAGGAGCAGTACTTC
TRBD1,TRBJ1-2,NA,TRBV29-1,CSVPKRLTGDYGYTF,TGCAGCGTCCCCAAGAGACTTACAGGGGACTATGGCTACACCTTC
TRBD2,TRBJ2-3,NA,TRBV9,CASSTAPGREGLNTQYF,TGTGCCAGCAGCACTGCCCCCGGTCGGGAGGGCCTAAATACGCAGTATTTT
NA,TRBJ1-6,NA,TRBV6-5,CASSYGTSNSPLHF,TGTGCCAGCAGTTACGGGACAAGTAATTCACCCCTCCACTTT
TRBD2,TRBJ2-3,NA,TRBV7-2,CASSYTGGRADTQYF,TGTGCCAGCAGTTATACGGGGGGGCGCGCAGATACGCAGTATTTT
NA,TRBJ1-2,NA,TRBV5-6,CASSFGRGYYGYTF,TGTGCCAGCAGCTTTGGACGGGGTTACTATGGCTACACCTTC
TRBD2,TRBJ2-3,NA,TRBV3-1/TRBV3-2,CASSQPGTSGSTDTQYF,TGTGCCAGCAGCCAACCCGGGACTAGCGGTAGCACAGATACGCAGTATTTT
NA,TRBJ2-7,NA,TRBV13,CASSSDSNPYEQYF,TGTGCCAGCAGCTCAGACAGTAATCCGTACGAGCAGTACTTC